Listed here are 17 T cell receptor beta chains from one sample, sequenced in a study of blood T cells in healthy people across ages. Alongside a J-beta primer mix, a sample-barcoded 5' primer served in a second PCR lasting roughly 7 to 11 cycles. In TCRdb, the 5' RACE reads were re-called with MiXCR into one record per CDR3 protein. The sample holds nearly 800,000 distinct CDR3 sequences; around 25% are singletons and the top ten take under 4%. The sample also formed part of further work on T cells of mothers and their children.

Sequencing was carried out using blood. These TCRs come from a boy between 10 and 17 years old in good health.

The chain employs TRBV11-2 and TRBJ1-2; 7 positions match TRBD1. The CDR3 runs 12 residues. J lost 7 bases, V lost 4 bases, and 3 bases had no gene match. Per the germline V gene, CDR1 is SGHAT and CDR2 is FQNNGV. The CDR3 region has the DNA TGTGCCAGCAGCTCAAGGACAGGTGGCTACACCTTC. This codes for CASSSRTGGYTF.

There are a few counts of this clonotype. V is TRBV7-2 and J is TRBJ2-7; TRBD2 matches 9 bases. Per the germline V gene, CDR1 is SGHTA and CDR2 is FQGNSA. This CDR3 spans 16 amino acids. Germline trimming cut 1 base from V and 2 bases from J; bases unmatched to any gene: 6. CDR3 DNA sequence: TGTGCCAGCAGCTTAGGGGCTAGCGGGATAACCTACGAGCAGTACTTC. Translation gives CASSLGASGITYEQYF.

This clonotype was seen a handful of times. The genes are TRBV7-9 and TRBJ1-1; D unresolved. Germline V gene lookup returns CDR1 SEHNR and CDR2 FQNEAQ (reference sequence). The CDR3 runs 13 residues. V was clipped by 3 bases and J by 4 bases, with 9 bases between them. CDR3 sequence: CASSLITGTEAFF. In DNA form, the CDR3 reads TGTGCCAGCAGCTTGATTACTGGCACTGAAGCTTTCTTT. Full variable domain (rest looked up from reference TRBV7-9 and TRBJ1-1): DTGVSQNPRHKITKRGQNVTFRCDPISEHNRLYWYRQTLGQGPEFLTYFQNEAQLEKSRLLSDRFSAERPKGSFSTLEIQRTEQGDSAMYLCASSLITGTEAFFGQGTRLTVV.

The chain employs TRBV6-4 and TRBJ2-1; 9 positions agree with TRBD2. This CDR3 has 13 residues. From germline, CDR1 is MRHNA and CDR2 SNTAGT. After removal of 6 bases from V and 6 bases from J, the junction contained 3 bases not matched to a gene. The CDR3 spells CASSAGGVNEQFF. CDR3 DNA sequence: TGTGCCAGCAGCGCGGGGGGGGTCAATGAGCAGTTCTTC.

The chain links TRBV27 to TRBJ2-2, with no clear D. Trimming took off 5 bases at V and 10 bases at J, with 11 bases between the two ends. CDR1 and CDR2 from the germline V gene are MNHEY and SMNVEV (reference sequence). This CDR3 contains 12 residues. The CDR3 DNA sequence: TGTGCCAGCAGTGAGAGTCGGACGGAGCTGTTTTTT. It is translated as CASSESRTELFF.

This clonotype was recorded only once. The rearrangement uses TRBV12-3 or TRBV12-4 and TRBJ2-7; D ambiguous. The germline V and J ends were trimmed by 2 bases and 6 bases, with 20 bases remaining between them. The CDR3 runs to 16 residues. The CDR3 coding sequence is TGTGCCAGCAGTTTATGGTCCCTGGCCGCGACGAGCGAGCAGTACTTC. This codes for CASSLWSLAATSEQYF.

In its sample, this clonotype was seen a few times. The rearrangement links TRBV5-1 to TRBJ2-5; D possibly corresponds to TRBD2 (5 bases). V was pared by 1 base and J by 5 bases, with 9 bases between. CDR3 size: 13 residues. From germline, CDR1 is SGHRS and CDR2 YFSETQ. DNA for the CDR3: TGCGCCAGCAGCTTGCCGGAGGTGGAGACCCAGTACTTC. This sequence encodes CASSLPEVETQYF.

Details on this clonotype: Its ends do not fully match the called genes, so a read error is possible. The J gene is TRBJ2-7, the V gene TRBV10-3, with D tentatively TRBD2 (5 bases). CDR1 is ENHRY, CDR2 SYGVKD, per germline. CDR3 length: 15 amino acids. The CDR3: CATSEITGSSYEQYF. Here the CDR3 DNA reads TGTGCCACCAGTGAAATAACGGGAAGCTCCTACGAGCAGTACTTC.

This clonotype was counted a few times. The chain is built from TRBV7-6 and TRBJ1-5; D uncertain. CDR1 SGHVS and CDR2 FNYEAQ come from the germline V gene. The germline V and J ends were trimmed by 5 bases and 4 bases, with 9 bases remaining between them. The CDR3 has 13 amino acids. CDR3 loop: CASSATWNQPQHF. In DNA form, the CDR3 reads TGTGCCAGCAGCGCTACTTGGAATCAGCCCCAGCATTTT.

The chain recombines TRBV11-2 with TRBJ1-4; D is ambiguous. CDR3 length: 14 amino acids. V was clipped by 3 bases and J by 3 bases, with 8 bases between them. Germline CDR1 reads SGHAT; CDR2 reads FQNNGV. In nucleotides, the CDR3 is TGTGCCAGCAGCTTCGAAGCACCTAATGAAAAACTGTTTTTT. This encodes CASSFEAPNEKLFF.

This clonotype was counted between two and nine times. The V and J genes are TRBV30 and TRBJ2-5; D unclear. Trimming took off 1 base at V and 11 bases at J, with 11 bases between the two ends. Germline V lookup: CDR1 GTSNPN, CDR2 SVGIG (reference sequence). The CDR3 has 11 residues. In DNA, the CDR3 is TGTGCCTGGAGTGGGGGTTTGGAGCAGTACTTC. The encoded protein is CAWSGGLEQYF. Complete variable domain (other parts from reference TRBV30 and TRBJ2-5): SQTIHQWPATLVQPVGSPLSLECTVEGTSNPNLYWYRQAAGRGLQLLFYSVGIGQISSEVPQNLSASRPQDRQFILSSKKLLLSDSGFYLCAWSGGLEQYFGPGTRLLVL.

The rearrangement joins TRBV6-5 to TRBJ2-5; 10 bases match TRBD2. The J call may be mistaken, given a closer DNA end match to TRBJ2-1. Looked up from germline, CDR1 is MNHEY and CDR2 is SVGAGI. The CDR3 runs to 16 residues. The CDR3 nucleotides read TGTGCCAGCAGTTACCCATCTAGCGGGAGAGGGCACGAGCAGTTCTTC. This codes for CASSYPSSGRGHEQFF.

The chain couples TRBV7-2 to TRBJ1-1, with D unclear. The germline V gene encodes CDR1 SGHTA and CDR2 FQGNSA. V dropped 2 bases and J dropped 1 base, with 8 bases sitting between them. This CDR3 spans 14 amino acids. The CDR3: CASSLTVANTEAFF. The CDR3 DNA follows: TGTGCCAGCAGCTTAACGGTCGCGAACACTGAAGCTTTCTTT.

In DNA, the CDR3 is TGTGCCAGCAATCCAGGGGCCTGGCTCAACGAGCAGTACTTC. This gives the protein CASNPGAWLNEQYF. The chain uses TRBV25-1 and TRBJ2-7; weak D call: TRBD1 (6 bases). The CDR3 is made up of 14 amino acids. Germline V CDR1 and CDR2: MGHDK, SYGVNS. V was shortened by 7 bases and J by 5 bases, with 18 bases between the two germline ends.

This clonotype occurred a few times. This chain connects TRBV29-1 to TRBJ2-7, with 10 bases that match TRBD2. The CDR3 runs to 16 residues. V trimming: 3 bases; J trimming: 1 base; junction bases outside the gene matches: 9. Germline lookup yields CDR1 SQVTM and CDR2 ANQGSEA. CDR3 residues: CSVEGAGGPNSYEQYF. DNA of the CDR3: TGCAGCGTTGAGGGAGCGGGAGGGCCCAATTCCTACGAGCAGTACTTC.

This rearrangement joins TRBV12-3 or TRBV12-4 to TRBJ1-6, with D unclear. The CDR3 totals 14 residues. V was cut by 3 bases and J by 6 bases, with 9 bases left in between. The CDR3 spells CASSLVKGNSPLHF. The CDR3 nucleotides read TGTGCCAGCAGTTTGGTAAAGGGTAATTCACCCCTCCACTTT.

With regard to this clonotype: The junction shows a germline mismatch at one end, possibly a read error. This chain links TRBV25-1 with TRBJ2-5; 10 bases are a match to TRBD1. The V gene's germline CDR1 is MGHDK and CDR2 SYGVNS. This CDR3 contains 11 residues. CDR3 sequence (DNA): TGTGCCAGCGAAAGACAGGGGGCCGTTTCCTTC. Translation: CASERQGAVSF.